A selection of T cell receptor beta chains follows, all from one sample in a study of T cells after yellow fever vaccination. TCRdb reanalysed the 5' RACE reads using MiXCR and keeps one entry per CDR3 protein. The sample lists around 250,000 distinct CDR3 sequences; 6.9% were seen once. Sequenced material: CD4+ T cells sorted from PBMCs, taken 15 days after the yellow fever booster vaccination. Receptor source: a young man who received the YFV17D yellow fever vaccine. Each CDR3 is given with its conserved first and last residue. The D gene is left open where the match is weak. Size is stated for part of the rows, as once, few or many counts, or as a class when the clone is expanded.

j_gene | len | abundance | d_gene | v_gene | CDR3aa | CDR3nt
TRBJ1-3 | 18 | many | TRBD1 | TRBV6-2/TRBV6-3 | CASSYPSGTGFSGNTIYF | TGTGCCAGCAGTTACCCATCCGGGACAGGATTCTCTGGAAACACCATATATTTT
TRBJ1-5 | 14 | few | . | TRBV20-1 | CSARDTYSNQPQHF | TGCAGTGCTCGTGACACTTATAGCAATCAGCCCCAGCATTTT
TRBJ2-3 | 14 | . | TRBD2 | TRBV27 | CASSFEGGGDTQYF | TGTGCCAGCAGTTTCGAAGGCGGGGGAGATACGCAGTATTTT
TRBJ2-7 | 15 | many | . | TRBV5-1 | CASSLAGRSLYEQYF | TGCGCCAGCAGCTTGGCAGGACGGTCCCTCTACGAGCAGTACTTC
TRBJ2-7 | 14 | . | . | TRBV11-2 | CASSLDFGGNEQYF | TGTGCCAGCAGCTTAGATTTCGGCGGGAACGAGCAGTACTTC
TRBJ2-5 | 17 | many | TRBD1 | TRBV7-2 | CASSFALGTGERETQYF | TGTGCCAGCAGCTTCGCCCTTGGGACAGGGGAACGAGAGACCCAGTACTTC
TRBJ2-3 | 12 | . | . | TRBV6-2/TRBV6-3 | CASRGSTDTQYF | TGTGCCAGCAGAGGAAGCACAGATACGCAGTATTTT
TRBJ2-6 | 18 | few | TRBD1 | TRBV5-1 | CASSSIPDRLSGANVLTF | TGCGCCAGCAGCTCAATTCCGGACAGGCTGTCTGGGGCCAACGTCCTGACTTTC
TRBJ1-5 | 12 | . | . | TRBV18 | CASSPDNQPQHF | TGTGCCAGCTCACCAGACAATCAGCCCCAGCATTTT
TRBJ2-1 | 14 | many | . | TRBV5-1 | CASSLGARGDEQFF | TGCGCCAGCAGCTTGGGGGCAAGGGGCGATGAGCAGTTCTTC
TRBJ2-7 | 16 | few | . | TRBV28 | CASSFNPGRTSYEQYF | TGTGCCAGCAGTTTTAACCCCGGGCGGACCTCCTACGAGCAGTACTTC
TRBJ2-5 | 19 | . | TRBD2 | TRBV4-2 | CASSQIPGLAGRSRETQYF | TGTGCCAGCAGCCAAATACCGGGACTAGCGGGACGATCCCGGGAGACCCAGTACTTC
TRBJ2-3 | 11 | . | TRBD2 | TRBV7-7 | CSSGSSDTQYF | TGTTCTAGCGGGAGCTCAGATACGCAGTATTTT
TRBJ2-5 | 12 | many | TRBD2 | TRBV24-1 | CATSRGGETQYF | TGTGCCACCAGTCGGGGGGGCGAGACCCAGTACTTC
TRBJ2-7 | 18 | few | TRBD1 | TRBV11-2 | CASSVGTGKGTSSYEQYF | TGTGCCAGCAGCGTTGGGACAGGCAAGGGGACCAGCTCCTACGAGCAGTACTTC
TRBJ2-2 | 15 | . | TRBD2 | TRBV19 | CASSIREAHAGELFF | TGTGCCAGTAGTATCCGGGAGGCCCACGCCGGGGAGCTGTTTTTT
TRBJ2-1 | 12 | few | . | TRBV5-1 | CASSSDRLGGFF | TGCGCCAGCAGCTCTGACAGACTAGGGGGGTTCTTC